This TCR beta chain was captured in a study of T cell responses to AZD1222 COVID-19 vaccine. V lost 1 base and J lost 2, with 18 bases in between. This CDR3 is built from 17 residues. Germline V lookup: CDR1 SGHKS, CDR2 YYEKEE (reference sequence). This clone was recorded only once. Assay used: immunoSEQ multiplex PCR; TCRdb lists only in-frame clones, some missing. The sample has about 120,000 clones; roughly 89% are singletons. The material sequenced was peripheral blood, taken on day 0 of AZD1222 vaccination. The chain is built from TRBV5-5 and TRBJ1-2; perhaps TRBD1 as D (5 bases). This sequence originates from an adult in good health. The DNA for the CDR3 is TGTGCCAGCAGCTTGATGCGTCTCCAGGGAGAGAACTATGGCTACACCTTC. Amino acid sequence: CASSLMRLQGENYGYTF.